This TCR beta chain appears in the sequencing data of a study of identical twins. This CDR3 is 16 amino acids long. Trimming cost V 7 bases and J 2 bases, with 18 bases left between them. This clonotype was found many times. A universal primer site was incorporated via template switching, and the cDNA contained unique molecular identifiers. TCRdb processed the 5' RACE reads anew with MiXCR; each CDR3 protein has one entry. The sample shows hundreds of thousands of distinct CDR3 sequences, roughly 18% of them seen only once. The same sample was also studied in work on T cells expressing NK-cell markers. From that paper: Of eight sequenced donors, seven were HCMV-seropositive and one HCMV-seronegative. These clonotypes additionally ranked first within the CD3+CD56-NKG2C+ fraction of a handful of donors. Whether expanded NKG2C+ T cell clones were HCMV specific stayed uncertain.

The V call is TRBV12-3 or TRBV12-4, the J call TRBJ2-4, with a possible D match to TRBD2 (5 bases). Source material: PBMCs. The receptor was derived from a woman under 30 in good health. CDR3 sequence reads: CASTLRTEYTKNIQYF. In nucleotides, the CDR3 is TGTGCCAGCACTCTCCGGACTGAGTACACCAAAAACATTCAGTACTTC.